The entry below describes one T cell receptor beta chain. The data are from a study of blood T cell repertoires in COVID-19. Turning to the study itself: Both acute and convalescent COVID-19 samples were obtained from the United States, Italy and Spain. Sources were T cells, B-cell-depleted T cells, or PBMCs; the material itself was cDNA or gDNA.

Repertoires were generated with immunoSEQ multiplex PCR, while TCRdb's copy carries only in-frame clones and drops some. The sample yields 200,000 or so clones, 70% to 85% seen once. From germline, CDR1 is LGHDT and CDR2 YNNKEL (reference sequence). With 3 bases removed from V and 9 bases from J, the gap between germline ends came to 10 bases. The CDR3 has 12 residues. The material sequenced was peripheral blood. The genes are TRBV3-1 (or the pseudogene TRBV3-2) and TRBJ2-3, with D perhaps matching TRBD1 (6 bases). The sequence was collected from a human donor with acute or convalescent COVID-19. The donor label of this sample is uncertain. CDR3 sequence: CASSHPRGTQYF. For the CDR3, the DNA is TGTGCCAGCAGCCATCCCAGGGGAACGCAGTATTTT.